The following is a T cell receptor (beta chain) sequence with its context. This entry belongs to a study of blood T cell repertoires in COVID-19. Turning to the study itself: The origin of the acute and convalescent COVID-19 samples was the United States, Italy and Spain. From T cells, B-cell-depleted T cells, or PBMCs came the material, which was cDNA or gDNA.

TCRdb keeps only in-frame clones here, not all; method: immunoSEQ multiplex PCR. The table lists fewer than 250,000 clones, under 80% of them singletons, with 9.5% to 15% in the top ten. The sequence derives from a woman aged 45 to 65 with acute or convalescent COVID-19. The material sequenced was peripheral blood.

CDR3 nucleotide sequence: TGTGCCAGCAGACAGGCGAGCTCCTATAATTCACCCCTCCACTTT. This gives the protein CASRQASSYNSPLHF. This rearrangement joins TRBV6-6 to TRBJ1-6; D perhaps matches TRBD1 (5 bases). The V gene's germline CDR1 is MNHNY and CDR2 SVGAGI (reference sequence). V lost 6 bases to trimming and J lost 0 bases, with 9 bases between them. There are 15 residues in the CDR3.